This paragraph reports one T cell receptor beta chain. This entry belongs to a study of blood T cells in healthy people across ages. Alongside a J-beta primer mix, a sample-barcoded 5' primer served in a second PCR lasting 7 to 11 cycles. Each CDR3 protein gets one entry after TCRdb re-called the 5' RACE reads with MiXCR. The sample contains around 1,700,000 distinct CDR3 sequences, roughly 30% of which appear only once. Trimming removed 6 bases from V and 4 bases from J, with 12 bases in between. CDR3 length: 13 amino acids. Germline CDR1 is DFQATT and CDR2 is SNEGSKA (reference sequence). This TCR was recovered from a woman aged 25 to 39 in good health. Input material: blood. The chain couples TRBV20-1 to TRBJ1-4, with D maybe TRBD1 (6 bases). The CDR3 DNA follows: TGCAGTGCCCCGGGACACCATAATGAAAAACTGTTTTTT. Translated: CSAPGHHNEKLFF.